Here is one T cell receptor (beta chain) with its context. With 5 bases removed from V and 4 bases from J, the gap between germline ends came to 8 bases. This CDR3 has 12 amino acids. Generated by immunoSEQ multiplex PCR, the TCRdb table keeps only in-frame clones and is missing some. The sample consists of about 220,000 clones, 82% of them appearing once. This sample is part of a study of blood T cell repertoires in COVID-19. The wider study: COVID-19 samples from acute and convalescent phases originated in the United States, Italy and Spain. PBMCs, B-cell-depleted T cells, or T cells provided the cDNA or gDNA that made up the material.

Across fewer than 25 US areas, participants ranged in age from roughly 18 to 95 years. Among Cohort 3 donors, those recovered had two negative PCRs, clearance, or symptom resolution. The specimen was PBMCs or T cells enriched from blood (not recorded which). The rearrangement links TRBV12-3 or TRBV12-4 to TRBJ1-1; D perhaps matches TRBD1 (6 bases). The source is a woman aged 60-70 years who had recovered from COVID-19. CDR3 bases: TGTGCCAGCAGTGCACAGGGCACTGAAGCTTTCTTT. Residues: CASSAQGTEAFF.